This T cell receptor (beta chain) was captured by sequencing in a study of blood T cell repertoires in COVID-19. Produced via immunoSEQ multiplex PCR; TCRdb's table is partial and in-frame only. The sample holds 70,000 to 90,000 clones, approximately 86% seen once. This clonotype originated in a man aged 60 to 75 with acute or convalescent COVID-19. The specimen sequenced was peripheral blood.

CDR3 protein: CASSVRERGGNEQFF. Here the CDR3 DNA reads TGTGCCAGCAGCGTAAGGGAGAGAGGTGGCAATGAGCAGTTCTTC. The chain links TRBV9 to TRBJ2-1; D possibly corresponds to TRBD2 (5 bases). V lost 1 base to trimming and J lost 6 bases, with 14 bases between them. The length of the CDR3 is 15 residues. In germline, CDR1 is SGDLS, CDR2 YYNGEE.